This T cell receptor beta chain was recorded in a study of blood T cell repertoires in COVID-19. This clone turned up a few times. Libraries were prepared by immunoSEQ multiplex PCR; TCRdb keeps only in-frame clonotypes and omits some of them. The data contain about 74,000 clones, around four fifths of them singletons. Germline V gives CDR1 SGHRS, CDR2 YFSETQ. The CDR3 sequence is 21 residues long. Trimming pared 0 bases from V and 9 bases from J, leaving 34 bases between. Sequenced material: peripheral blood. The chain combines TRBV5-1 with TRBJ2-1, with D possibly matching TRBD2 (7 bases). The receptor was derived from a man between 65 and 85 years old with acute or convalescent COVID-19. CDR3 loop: CASSLDVGGGWSGKGVSEQFF. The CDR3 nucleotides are TGCGCCAGCAGCTTGGACGTGGGAGGGGGTTGGTCAGGGAAAGGAGTGAGTGAGCAGTTCTTC.